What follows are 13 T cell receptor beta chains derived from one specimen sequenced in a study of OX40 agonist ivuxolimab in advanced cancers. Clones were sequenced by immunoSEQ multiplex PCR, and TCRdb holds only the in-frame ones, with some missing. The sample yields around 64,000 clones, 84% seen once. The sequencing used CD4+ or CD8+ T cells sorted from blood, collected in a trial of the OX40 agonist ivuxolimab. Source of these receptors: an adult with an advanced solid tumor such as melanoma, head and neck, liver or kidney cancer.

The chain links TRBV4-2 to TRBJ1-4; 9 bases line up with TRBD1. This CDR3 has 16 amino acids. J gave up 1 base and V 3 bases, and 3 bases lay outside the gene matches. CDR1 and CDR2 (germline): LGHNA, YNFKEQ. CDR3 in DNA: TGTGCCAGCAGCCAGGGACAGGGAGGAACTAATGAAAAACTGTTTTTT. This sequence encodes CASSQGQGGTNEKLFF.

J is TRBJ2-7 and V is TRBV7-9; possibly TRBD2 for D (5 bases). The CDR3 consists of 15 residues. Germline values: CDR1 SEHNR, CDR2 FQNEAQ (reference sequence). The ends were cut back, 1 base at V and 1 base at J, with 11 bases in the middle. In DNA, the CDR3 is TGTGCCAGCAGCTTAGGAGGGTTGGTTTCCTACGAGCAGTACTTC. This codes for CASSLGGLVSYEQYF.

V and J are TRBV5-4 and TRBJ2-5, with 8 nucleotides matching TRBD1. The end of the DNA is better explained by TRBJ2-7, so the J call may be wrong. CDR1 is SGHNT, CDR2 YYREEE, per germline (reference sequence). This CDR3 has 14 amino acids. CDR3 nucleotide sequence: TGTGCCAGCAGTCGCGGACAGGGAACCTACGAGCAGTACTTC. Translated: CASSRGQGTYEQYF.

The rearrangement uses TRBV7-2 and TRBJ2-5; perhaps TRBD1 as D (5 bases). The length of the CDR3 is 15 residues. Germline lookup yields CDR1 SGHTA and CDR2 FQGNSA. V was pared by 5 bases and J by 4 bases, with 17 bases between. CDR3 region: CASSPAGHQGETQYF. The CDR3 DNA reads TGTGCCAGCAGCCCTGCCGGACACCAGGGAGAGACCCAGTACTTC.

The CDR3: CASSSGWNTEAFF. In DNA form, the CDR3 reads TGTGCCAGCAGCTCAGGGTGGAACACTGAAGCTTTCTTT. The rearrangement uses TRBV7-2 and TRBJ1-1; D is possibly TRBD1 (5 bases). V was clipped by 4 bases and J by 1 base, with 7 bases between them. The CDR3 has 13 residues. Germline-derived CDR1 and CDR2 are SGHTA and FQGNSA.

CDR3: CASSYSWQGYEQFF. The CDR3 DNA sequence: TGTGCCAGCAGTTACTCTTGGCAGGGGTATGAGCAGTTCTTC. The V gene is TRBV6-5, the J gene TRBJ2-1; weak D call: TRBD1 (6 bases). V lost 0 bases and J 8 bases, leaving 11 bases between the germline ends. The CDR3 covers 14 residues. Germline CDR1 reads MNHEY; CDR2 reads SVGAGI.

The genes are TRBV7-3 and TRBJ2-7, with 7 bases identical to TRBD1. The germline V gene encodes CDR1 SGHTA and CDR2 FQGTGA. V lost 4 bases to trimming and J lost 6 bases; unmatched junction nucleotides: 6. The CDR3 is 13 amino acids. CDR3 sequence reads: CASSSRTGSEQYF. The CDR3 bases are TGTGCCAGCAGCTCTAGGACAGGTAGCGAGCAGTACTTC.

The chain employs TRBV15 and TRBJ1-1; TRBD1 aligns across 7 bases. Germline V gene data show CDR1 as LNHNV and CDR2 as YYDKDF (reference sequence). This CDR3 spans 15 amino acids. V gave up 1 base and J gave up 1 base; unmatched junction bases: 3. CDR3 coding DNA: TGTGCCACCAGCAGAGTCCGACAGGGGAACACTGAAGCTTTCTTT. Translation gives CATSRVRQGNTEAFF.

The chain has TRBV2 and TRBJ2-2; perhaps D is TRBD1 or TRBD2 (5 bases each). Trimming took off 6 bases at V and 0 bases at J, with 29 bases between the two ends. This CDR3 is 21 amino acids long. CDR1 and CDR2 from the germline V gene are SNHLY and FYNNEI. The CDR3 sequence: CASSHPVGRIRDDTNTGELFF. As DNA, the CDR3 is TGTGCCAGCAGCCATCCCGTCGGCCGGATCAGGGACGACACGAACACCGGGGAGCTGTTTTTT.

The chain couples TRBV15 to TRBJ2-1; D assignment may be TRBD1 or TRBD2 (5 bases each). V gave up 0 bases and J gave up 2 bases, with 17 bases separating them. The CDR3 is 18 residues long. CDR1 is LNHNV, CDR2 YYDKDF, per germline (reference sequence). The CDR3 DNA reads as TGTGCCACCAGCAGAGAAAGACGGGGACCCCTGACCTACAATGAGCAGTTCTTC. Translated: CATSRERRGPLTYNEQFF.

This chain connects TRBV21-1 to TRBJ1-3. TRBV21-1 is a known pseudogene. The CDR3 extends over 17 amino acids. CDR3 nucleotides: TGTGCCAGCAGGGTTGGAACTCACTTACTCTCTGGAAACACCATATATTTT. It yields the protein CASRVGTHLLSGNTIYF.

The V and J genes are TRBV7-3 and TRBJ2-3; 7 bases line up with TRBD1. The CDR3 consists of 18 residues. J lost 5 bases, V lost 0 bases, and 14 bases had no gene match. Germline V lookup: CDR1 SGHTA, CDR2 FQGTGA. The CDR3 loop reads CASSLTGTGQGVQDTQYF. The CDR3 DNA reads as TGTGCCAGCAGCTTAACGGGGACCGGGCAGGGGGTACAAGATACGCAGTATTTT.

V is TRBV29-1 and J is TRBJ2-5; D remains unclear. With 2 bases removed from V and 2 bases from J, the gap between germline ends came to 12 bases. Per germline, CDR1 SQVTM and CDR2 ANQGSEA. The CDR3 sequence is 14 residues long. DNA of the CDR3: TGCAGCGTTGAATGGGCGGCTTTTCAAGAGACCCAGTACTTC. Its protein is CSVEWAAFQETQYF.